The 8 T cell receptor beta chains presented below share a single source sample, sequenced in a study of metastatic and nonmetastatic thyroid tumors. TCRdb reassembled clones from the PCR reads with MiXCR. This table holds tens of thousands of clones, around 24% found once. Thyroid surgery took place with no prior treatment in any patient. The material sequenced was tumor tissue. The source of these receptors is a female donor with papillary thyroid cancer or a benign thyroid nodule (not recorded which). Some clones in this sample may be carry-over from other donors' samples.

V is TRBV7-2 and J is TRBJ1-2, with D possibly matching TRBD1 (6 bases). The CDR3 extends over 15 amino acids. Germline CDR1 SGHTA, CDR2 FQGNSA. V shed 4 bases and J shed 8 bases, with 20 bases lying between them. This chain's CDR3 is CASSSGRSARGGYTF. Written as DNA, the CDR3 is TGTGCCAGCAGCTCCGGAAGGTCAGCCAGGGGCGGCTACACCTTC.

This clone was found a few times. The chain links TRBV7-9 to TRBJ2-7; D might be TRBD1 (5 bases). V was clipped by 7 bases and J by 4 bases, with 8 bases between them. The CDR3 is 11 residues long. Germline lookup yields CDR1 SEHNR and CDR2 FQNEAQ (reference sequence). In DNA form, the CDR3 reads TGTGCCAGCACTGACAGTTACGAGCAGTACTTC. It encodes CASTDSYEQYF.

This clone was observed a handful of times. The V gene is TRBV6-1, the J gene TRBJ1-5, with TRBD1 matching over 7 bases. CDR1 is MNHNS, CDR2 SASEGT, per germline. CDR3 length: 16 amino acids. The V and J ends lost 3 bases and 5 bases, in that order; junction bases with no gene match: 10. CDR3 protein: CASSEAGGRGHQPQHF. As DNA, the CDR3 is TGTGCCAGCAGTGAGGCGGGTGGTAGGGGGCATCAGCCCCAGCATTTT.

The CDR3, as DNA: TGTGCCACCAGTGACCGGGACAGGGGATCGGATGGCTACACCTTC. Protein product: CATSDRDRGSDGYTF. This chain joins TRBV24-1 and TRBJ1-2; TRBD1 matches at 10 bases. The CDR3 sequence is 15 residues long. Germline V gives CDR1 KGHDR, CDR2 SFDVKD. Germline trimming cut 4 bases from V and 6 bases from J; bases unmatched to any gene: 7.

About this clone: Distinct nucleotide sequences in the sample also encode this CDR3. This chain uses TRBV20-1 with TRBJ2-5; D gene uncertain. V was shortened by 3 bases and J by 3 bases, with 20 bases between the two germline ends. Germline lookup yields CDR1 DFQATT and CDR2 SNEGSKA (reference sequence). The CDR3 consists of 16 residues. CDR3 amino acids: CSARDVESVLEETQYF. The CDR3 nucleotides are TGCAGTGCTAGGGATGTGGAGTCAGTACTTGAAGAGACCCAGTACTTC.

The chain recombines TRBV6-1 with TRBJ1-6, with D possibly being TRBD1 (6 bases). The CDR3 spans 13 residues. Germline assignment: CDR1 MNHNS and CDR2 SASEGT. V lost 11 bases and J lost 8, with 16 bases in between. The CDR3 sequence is CAGGQGPYSPLHF. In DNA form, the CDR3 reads TGTGCCGGGGGTCAGGGGCCGTATTCACCCCTCCACTTT.

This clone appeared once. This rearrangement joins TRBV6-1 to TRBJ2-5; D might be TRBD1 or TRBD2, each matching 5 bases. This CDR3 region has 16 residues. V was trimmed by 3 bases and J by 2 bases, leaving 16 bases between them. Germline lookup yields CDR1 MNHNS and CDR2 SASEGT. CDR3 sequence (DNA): TGTGCCAGCAGTGAGTTCTCCGGGACGTATCAAGAGACCCAGTACTTC. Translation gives CASSEFSGTYQETQYF.

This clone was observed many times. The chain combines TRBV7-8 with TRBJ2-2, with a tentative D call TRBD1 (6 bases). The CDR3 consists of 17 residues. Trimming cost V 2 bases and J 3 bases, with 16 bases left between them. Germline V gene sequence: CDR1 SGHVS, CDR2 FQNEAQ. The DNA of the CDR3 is TGTGCCAGCAGCTTAAGGGGGAGTGGCGGGTACACCGGGGAGCTGTTTTTT. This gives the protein CASSLRGSGGYTGELFF.